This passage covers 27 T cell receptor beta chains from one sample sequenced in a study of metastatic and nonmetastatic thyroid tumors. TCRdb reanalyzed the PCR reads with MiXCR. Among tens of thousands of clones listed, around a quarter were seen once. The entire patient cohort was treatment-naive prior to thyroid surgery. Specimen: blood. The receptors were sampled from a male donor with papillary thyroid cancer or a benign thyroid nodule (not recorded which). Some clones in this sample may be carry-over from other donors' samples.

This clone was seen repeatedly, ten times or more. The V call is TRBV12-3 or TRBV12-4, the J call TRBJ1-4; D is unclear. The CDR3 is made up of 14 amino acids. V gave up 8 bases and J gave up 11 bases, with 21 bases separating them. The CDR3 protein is CASEPTPGVGKLFF. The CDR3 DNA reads TGTGCCAGCGAACCAACCCCCGGAGTTGGGAAACTGTTTTTT.

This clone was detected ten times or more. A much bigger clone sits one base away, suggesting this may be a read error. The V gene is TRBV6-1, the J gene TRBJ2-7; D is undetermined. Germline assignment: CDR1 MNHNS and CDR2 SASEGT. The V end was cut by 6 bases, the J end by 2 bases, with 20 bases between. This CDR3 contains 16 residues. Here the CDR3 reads CASRDGRASYTYEQYF. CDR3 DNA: TGTGCCAGCAGGGACGGACGGGCCTCTTATACCTACGAGCAGTACTTC.

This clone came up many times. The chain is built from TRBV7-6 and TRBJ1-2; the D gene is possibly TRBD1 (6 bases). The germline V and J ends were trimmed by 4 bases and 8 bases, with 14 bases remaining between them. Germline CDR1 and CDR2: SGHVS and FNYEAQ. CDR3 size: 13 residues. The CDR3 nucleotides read TGTGCCAGCAGCTCACAGGGTGGTTCAGGCTACACCTTC. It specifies CASSSQGGSGYTF. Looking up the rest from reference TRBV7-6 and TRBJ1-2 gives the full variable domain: GAGVSQSPRYKVTKRGQDVALRCDPISGHVSLYWYRQALGQGPEFLTYFNYEAQQDKSGLPNDRFSAERPEGSISTLTIQRTEQRDSAMYRCASSSQGGSGYTFGSGTRLTVV.

The DNA for the CDR3 is TGTGCCAGCAGCCCGTGGTCGGGGGCCGGGGTCAATGAGCAGTTCTTC. As protein: CASSPWSGAGVNEQFF. The genes are TRBV7-3 and TRBJ2-5, with D perhaps being TRBD1 or TRBD2 (6 bases each). TRBJ2-1 matches the DNA end more closely, so the J call is doubtful. In germline, CDR1 is SGHTA, CDR2 FQGTGA. CDR3 length: 16 residues.

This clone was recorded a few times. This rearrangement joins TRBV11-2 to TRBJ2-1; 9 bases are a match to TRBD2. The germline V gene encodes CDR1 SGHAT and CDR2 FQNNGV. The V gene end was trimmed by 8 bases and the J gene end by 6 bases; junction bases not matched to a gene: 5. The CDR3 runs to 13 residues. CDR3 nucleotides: TGTGCCAGCGGAATAGCGGGAGTCAATGAGCAGTTCTTC. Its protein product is CASGIAGVNEQFF.

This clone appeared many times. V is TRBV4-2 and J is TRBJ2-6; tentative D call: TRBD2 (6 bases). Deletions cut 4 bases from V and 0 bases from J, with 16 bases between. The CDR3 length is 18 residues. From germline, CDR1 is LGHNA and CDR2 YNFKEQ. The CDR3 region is CASSPARGRSSGANVLTF. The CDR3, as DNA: TGTGCCAGCAGCCCGGCCCGAGGGAGGAGCTCTGGGGCCAACGTCCTGACTTTC.

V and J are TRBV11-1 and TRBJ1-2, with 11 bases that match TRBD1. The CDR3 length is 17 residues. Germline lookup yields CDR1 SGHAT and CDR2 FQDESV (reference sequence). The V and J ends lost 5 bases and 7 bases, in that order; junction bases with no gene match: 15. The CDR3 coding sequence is TGTGCCAGCAGCCAAATAACAATGGACAGGGGGCGTAGTGGCTACACCTTC. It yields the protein CASSQITMDRGRSGYTF.

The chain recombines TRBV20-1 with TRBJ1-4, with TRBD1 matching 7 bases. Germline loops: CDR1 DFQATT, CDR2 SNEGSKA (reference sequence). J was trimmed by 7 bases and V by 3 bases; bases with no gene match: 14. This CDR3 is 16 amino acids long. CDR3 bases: TGCAGTGCTAGCGGCCGAACAGGGGCGCTAAGTGAAAAACTGTTTTTT. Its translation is CSASGRTGALSEKLFF.

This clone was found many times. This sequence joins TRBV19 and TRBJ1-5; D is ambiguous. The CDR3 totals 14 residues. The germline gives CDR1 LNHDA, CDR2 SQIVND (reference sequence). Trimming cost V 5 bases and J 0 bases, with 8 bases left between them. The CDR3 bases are TGTGCCAGTAGTCGGGAGGGTAGCAATCAGCCCCAGCATTTT. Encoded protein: CASSREGSNQPQHF.

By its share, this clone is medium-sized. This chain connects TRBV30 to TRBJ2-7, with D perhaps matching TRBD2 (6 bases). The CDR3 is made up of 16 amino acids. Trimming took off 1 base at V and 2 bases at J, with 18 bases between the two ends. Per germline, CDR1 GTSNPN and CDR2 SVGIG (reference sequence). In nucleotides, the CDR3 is TGTGCCTGGAGTGGGGCGGGACCGGCCCCCGCCTACGAGCAGTACTTC. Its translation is CAWSGAGPAPAYEQYF.

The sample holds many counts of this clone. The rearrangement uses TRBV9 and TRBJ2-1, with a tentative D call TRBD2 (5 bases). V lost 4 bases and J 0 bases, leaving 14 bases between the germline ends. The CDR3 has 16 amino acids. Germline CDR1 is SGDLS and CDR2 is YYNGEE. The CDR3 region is CASSTETGLSYNEQFF. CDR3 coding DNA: TGTGCCAGCAGCACCGAGACTGGACTCTCCTACAATGAGCAGTTCTTC. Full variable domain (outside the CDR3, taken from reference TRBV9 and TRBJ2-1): DSGVTQTPKHLITATGQRVTLRCSPRSGDLSVYWYQQSLDQGLQFLIQYYNGEERAKGNILERFSAQQFPDLHSELNLSSLELGDSALYFCASSTETGLSYNEQFFGPGTRLTVL.

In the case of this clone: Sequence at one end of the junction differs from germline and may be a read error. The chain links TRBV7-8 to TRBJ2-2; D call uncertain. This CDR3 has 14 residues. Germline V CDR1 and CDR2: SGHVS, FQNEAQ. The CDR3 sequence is CASSPISNIGELFF. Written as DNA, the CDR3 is TGTGCCAGCAGTCCCATAAGTAACATCGGGGAGCTGTTTTTT.

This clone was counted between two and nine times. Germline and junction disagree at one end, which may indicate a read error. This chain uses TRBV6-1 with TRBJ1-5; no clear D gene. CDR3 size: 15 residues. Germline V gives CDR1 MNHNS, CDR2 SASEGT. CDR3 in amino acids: CASSEMAQHNEPQHF. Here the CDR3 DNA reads TGTGCCAGCAGTGAAATGGCACAGCACAATGAGCCCCAGCATTTT.

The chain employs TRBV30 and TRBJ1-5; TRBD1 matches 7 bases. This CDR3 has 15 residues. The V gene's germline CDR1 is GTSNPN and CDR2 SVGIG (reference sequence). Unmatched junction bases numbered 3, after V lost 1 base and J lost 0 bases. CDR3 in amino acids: CAWSGQGSSNQPQHF. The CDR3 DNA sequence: TGTGCCTGGAGTGGACAGGGATCTAGCAATCAGCCCCAGCATTTT. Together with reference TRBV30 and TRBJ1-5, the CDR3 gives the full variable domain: SQTIHQWPATLVQPVGSPLSLECTVEGTSNPNLYWYRQAAGRGLQLLFYSVGIGQISSEVPQNLSASRPQDRQFILSSKKLLLSDSGFYLCAWSGQGSSNQPQHFGDGTRLSIL.

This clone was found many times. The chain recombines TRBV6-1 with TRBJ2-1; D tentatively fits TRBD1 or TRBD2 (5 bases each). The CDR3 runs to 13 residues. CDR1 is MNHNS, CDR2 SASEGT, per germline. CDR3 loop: CGSRESLNNEQFF. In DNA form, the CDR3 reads TGTGGTAGCAGGGAGAGCCTAAACAATGAGCAGTTCTTC.

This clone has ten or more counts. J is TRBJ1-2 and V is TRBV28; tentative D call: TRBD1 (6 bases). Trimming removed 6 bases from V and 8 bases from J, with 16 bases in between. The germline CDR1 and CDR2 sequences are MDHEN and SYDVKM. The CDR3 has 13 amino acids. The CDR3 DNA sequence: TGTGCCAGCAGGGTCGCAGGGGTGGGCGGCTACACCTTC. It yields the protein CASRVAGVGGYTF.

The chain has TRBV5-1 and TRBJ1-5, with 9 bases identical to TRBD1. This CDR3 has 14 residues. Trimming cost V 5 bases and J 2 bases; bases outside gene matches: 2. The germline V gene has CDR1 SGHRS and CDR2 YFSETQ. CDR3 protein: CASSRTGGNQPQHF. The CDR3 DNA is TGCGCCAGCAGTAGGACAGGGGGCAATCAGCCCCAGCATTTT.

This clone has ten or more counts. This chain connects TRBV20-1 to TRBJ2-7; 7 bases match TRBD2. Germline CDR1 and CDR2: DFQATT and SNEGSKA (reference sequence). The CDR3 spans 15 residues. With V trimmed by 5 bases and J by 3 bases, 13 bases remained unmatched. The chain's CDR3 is CSAVDLKIAGYEQYF. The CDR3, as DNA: TGCAGTGCTGTAGACCTCAAAATAGCGGGCTACGAGCAGTACTTC.

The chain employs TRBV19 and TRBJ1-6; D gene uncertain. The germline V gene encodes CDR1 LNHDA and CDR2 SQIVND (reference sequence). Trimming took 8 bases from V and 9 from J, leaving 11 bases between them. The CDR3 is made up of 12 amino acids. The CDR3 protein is CASEGGGSPLHF. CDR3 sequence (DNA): TGTGCCAGTGAGGGAGGCGGTTCACCCCTCCACTTT.

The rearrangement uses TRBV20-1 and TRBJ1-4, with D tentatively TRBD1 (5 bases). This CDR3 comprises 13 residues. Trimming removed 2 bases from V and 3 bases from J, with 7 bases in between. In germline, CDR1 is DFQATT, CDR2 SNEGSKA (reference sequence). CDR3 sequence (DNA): TGCAGTGCTAGAAGGGGATCTAATGAAAAACTGTTTTTT. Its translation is CSARRGSNEKLFF.

The CDR3 DNA is TGTGCCTGGGTCGGTAGGGTAAACTCGGAATCACCCCTCCACTTT. It codes for CAWVGRVNSESPLHF. The rearrangement uses TRBV30 and TRBJ1-6, with D uncertain. The CDR3 contains 15 residues. The V end lost 5 bases, the J end lost 10 bases, and 21 bases lay between the germline ends. Germline V gene lookup returns CDR1 GTSNPN and CDR2 SVGIG (reference sequence). Together with reference TRBV30 and TRBJ1-6, the CDR3 gives the full variable domain: SQTIHQWPATLVQPVGSPLSLECTVEGTSNPNLYWYRQAAGRGLQLLFYSVGIGQISSEVPQNLSASRPQDRQFILSSKKLLLSDSGFYLCAWVGRVNSESPLHFGNGTRLTVT.

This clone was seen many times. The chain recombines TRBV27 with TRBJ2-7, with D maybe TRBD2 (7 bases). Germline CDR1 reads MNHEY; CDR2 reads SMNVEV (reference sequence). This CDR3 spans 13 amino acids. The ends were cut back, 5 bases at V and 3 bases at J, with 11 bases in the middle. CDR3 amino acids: CASSLGGHYEQYF. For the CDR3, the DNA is TGTGCCAGCAGTCTGGGGGGGCACTACGAGCAGTACTTC.

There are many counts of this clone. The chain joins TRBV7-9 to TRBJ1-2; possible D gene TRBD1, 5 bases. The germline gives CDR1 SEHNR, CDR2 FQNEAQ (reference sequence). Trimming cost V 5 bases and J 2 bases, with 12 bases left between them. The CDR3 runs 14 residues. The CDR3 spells CASSRGASNYGYTF. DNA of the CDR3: TGTGCCAGCAGCCGCGGGGCCTCAAACTATGGCTACACCTTC.

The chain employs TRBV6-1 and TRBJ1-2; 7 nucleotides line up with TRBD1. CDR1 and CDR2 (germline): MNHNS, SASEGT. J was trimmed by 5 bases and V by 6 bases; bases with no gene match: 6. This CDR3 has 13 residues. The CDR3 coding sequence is TGTGCCAGCAGAGACGGACAGGCGTATGGCTACACCTTC. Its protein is CASRDGQAYGYTF.

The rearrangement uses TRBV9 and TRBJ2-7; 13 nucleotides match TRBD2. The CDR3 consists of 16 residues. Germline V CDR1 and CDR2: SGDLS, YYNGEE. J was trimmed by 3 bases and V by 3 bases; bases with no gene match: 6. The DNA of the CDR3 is TGTGCCAGCAGCGGAGGGGGGACTAGCGGGAACTACGAGCAGTACTTC. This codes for CASSGGGTSGNYEQYF.

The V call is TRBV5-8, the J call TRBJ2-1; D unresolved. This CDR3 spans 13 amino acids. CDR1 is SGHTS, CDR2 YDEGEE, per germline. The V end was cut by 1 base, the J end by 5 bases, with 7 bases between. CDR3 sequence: CASSLSWNNEQFF. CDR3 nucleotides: TGTGCCAGCAGCTTGTCTTGGAACAATGAGCAGTTCTTC.

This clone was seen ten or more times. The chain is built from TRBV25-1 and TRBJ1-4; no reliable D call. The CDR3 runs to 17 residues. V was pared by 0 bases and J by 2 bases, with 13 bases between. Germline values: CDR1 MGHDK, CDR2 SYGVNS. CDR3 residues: CASSEYLEGGTNEKLFF. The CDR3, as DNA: TGTGCCAGCAGTGAATATCTCGAGGGCGGGACTAATGAAAAACTGTTTTTT.